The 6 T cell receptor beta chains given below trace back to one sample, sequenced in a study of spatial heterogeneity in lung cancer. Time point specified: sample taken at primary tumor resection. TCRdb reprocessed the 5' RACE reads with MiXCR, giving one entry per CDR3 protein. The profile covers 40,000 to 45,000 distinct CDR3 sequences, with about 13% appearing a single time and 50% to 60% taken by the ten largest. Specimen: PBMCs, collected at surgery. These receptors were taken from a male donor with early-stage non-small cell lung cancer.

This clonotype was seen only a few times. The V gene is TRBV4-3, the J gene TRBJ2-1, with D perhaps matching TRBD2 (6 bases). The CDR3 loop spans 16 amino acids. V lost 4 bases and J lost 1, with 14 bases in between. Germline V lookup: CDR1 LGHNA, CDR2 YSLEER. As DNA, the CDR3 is TGCGCCAGCAGCCGTACACGGGAGTTTTCCTACAATGAGCAGTTCTTC. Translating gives CASSRTREFSYNEQFF.

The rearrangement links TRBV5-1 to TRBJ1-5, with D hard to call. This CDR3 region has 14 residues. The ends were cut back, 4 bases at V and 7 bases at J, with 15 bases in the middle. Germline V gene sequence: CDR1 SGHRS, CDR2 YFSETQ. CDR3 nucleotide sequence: TGCGCCAGCAGCCCGGAGGCGGCGGGACAGCCCCAGCATTTT. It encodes CASSPEAAGQPQHF.

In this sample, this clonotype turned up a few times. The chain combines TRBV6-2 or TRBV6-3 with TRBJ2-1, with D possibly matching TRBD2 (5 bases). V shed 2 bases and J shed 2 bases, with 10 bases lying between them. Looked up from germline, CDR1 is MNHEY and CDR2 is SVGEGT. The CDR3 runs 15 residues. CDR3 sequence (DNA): TGTGCCAGCAGTTACGACGGGCGGGCCTACAATGAGCAGTTCTTC. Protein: CASSYDGRAYNEQFF.

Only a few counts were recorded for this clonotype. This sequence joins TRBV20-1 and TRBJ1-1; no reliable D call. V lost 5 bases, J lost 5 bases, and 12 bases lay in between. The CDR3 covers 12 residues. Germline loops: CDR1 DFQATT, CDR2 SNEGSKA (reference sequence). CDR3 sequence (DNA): TGCAGTGCTGCGACGGGCGGGACTGAAGCTTTCTTT. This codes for CSAATGGTEAFF.

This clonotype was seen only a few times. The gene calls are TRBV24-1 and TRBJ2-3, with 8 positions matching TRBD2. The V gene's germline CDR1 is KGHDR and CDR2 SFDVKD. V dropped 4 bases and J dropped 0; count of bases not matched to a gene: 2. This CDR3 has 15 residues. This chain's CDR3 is CATSELAGSTDTQYF. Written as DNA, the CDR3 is TGTGCCACCAGTGAGTTAGCGGGGAGCACAGATACGCAGTATTTT.

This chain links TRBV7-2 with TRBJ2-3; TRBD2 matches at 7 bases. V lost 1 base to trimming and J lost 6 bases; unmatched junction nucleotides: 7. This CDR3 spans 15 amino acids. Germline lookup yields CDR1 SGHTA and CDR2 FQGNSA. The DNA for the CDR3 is TGTGCCAGCAGCTTAGAAGGGCGGGAGCTGGATACGCAGTATTTT. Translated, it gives CASSLEGRELDTQYF.